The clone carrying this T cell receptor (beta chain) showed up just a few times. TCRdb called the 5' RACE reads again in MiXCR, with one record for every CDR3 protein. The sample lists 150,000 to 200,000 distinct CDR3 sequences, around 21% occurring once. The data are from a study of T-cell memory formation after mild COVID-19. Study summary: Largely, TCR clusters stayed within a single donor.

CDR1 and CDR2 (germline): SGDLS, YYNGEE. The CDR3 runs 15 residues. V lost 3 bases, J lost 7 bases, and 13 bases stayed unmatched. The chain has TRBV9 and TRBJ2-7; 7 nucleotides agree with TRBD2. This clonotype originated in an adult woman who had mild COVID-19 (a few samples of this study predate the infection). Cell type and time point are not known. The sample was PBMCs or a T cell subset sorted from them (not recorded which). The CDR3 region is CASSALVAPGGEQYF. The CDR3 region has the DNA TGTGCCAGCAGCGCCCTCGTCGCCCCGGGGGGAGAGCAGTACTTC.